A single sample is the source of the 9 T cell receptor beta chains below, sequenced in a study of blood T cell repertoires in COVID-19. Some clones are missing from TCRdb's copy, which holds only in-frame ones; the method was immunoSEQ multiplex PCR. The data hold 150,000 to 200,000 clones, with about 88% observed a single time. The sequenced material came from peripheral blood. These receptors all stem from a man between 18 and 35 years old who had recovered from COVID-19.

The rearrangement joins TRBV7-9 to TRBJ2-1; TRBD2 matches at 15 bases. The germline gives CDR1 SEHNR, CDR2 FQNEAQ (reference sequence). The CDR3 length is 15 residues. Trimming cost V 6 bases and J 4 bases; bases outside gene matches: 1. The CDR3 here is CASRGLAGGYNEQFF. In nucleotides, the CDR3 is TGTGCCAGCAGGGGACTAGCGGGAGGTTACAATGAGCAGTTCTTC.

The CDR3 DNA reads as TGTGCCAGCAGCTCACGACTAGGGACTGGCGAGACCCAGTACTTC. Its protein product is CASSSRLGTGETQYF. The rearrangement links TRBV13 to TRBJ2-5; the D gene is possibly TRBD2 (6 bases). Germline V gene data show CDR1 as PRHDT and CDR2 as FYEKMQ (reference sequence). The CDR3 runs to 15 residues. V gave up 4 bases and J gave up 5 bases, with 17 bases separating them.

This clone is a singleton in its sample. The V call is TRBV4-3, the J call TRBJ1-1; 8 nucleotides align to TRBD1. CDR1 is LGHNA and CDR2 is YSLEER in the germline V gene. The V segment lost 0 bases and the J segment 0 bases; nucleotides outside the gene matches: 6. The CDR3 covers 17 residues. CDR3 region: CASSQERQGALNTEAFF. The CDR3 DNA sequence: TGCGCCAGCAGCCAAGAGAGGCAGGGGGCACTGAACACTGAAGCTTTCTTT.

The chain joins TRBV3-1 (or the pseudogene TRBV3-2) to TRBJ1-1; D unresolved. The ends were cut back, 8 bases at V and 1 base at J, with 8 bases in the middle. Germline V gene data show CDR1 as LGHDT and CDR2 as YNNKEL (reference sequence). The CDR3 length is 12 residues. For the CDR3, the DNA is TGTGCCAGCTTTGGAGCGAACACTGAAGCTTTCTTT. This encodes CASFGANTEAFF.

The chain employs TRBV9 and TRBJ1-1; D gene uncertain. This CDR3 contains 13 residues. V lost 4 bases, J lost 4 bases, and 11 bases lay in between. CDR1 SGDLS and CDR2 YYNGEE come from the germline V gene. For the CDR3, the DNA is TGTGCCAGCAGCCTCAGCGTCGGCACTGAAGCTTTCTTT. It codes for CASSLSVGTEAFF. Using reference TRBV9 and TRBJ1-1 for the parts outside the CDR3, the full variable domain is DSGVTQTPKHLITATGQRVTLRCSPRSGDLSVYWYQQSLDQGLQFLIQYYNGEERAKGNILERFSAQQFPDLHSELNLSSLELGDSALYFCASSLSVGTEAFFGQGTRLTVV.

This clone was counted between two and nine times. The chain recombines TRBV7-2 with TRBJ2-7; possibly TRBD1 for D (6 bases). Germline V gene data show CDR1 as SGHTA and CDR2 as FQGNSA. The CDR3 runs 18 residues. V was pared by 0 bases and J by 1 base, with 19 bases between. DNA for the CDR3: TGTGCCAGCAGCTTAGCCCGAAAGGGACAAACCTCTTCCTACGAGCAGTACTTC. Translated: CASSLARKGQTSSYEQYF.

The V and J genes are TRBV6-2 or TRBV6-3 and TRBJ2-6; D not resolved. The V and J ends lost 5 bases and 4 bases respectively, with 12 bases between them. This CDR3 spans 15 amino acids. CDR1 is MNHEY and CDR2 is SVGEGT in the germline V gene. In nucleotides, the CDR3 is TGTGCCAGCAGTCCCGACTTTTCAGGGGCCAACGTCCTGACTTTC. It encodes CASSPDFSGANVLTF.

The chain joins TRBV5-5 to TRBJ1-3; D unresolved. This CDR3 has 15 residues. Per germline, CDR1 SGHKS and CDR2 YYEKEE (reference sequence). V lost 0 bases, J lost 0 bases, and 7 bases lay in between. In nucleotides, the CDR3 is TGTGCCAGCAGCTTGGATCCTAGCTCTGGAAACACCATATATTTT. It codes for CASSLDPSSGNTIYF.

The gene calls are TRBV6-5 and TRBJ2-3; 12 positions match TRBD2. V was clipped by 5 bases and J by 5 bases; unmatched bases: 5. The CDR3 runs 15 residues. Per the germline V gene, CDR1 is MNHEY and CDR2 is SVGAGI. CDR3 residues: CASSPETSGGDTQYF. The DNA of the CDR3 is TGTGCCAGCAGTCCCGAGACTAGCGGGGGAGATACGCAGTATTTT.